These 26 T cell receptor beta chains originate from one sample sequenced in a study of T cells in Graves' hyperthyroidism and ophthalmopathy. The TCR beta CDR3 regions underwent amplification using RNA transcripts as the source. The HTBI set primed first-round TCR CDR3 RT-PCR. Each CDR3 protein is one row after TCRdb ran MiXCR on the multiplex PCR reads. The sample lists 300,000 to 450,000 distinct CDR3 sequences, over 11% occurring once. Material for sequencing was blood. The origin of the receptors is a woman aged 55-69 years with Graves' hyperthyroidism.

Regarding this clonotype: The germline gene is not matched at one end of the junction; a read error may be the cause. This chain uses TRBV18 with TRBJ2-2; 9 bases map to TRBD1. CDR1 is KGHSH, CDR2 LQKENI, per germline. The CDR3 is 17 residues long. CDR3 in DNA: TGTGCCAGCTCACCAAGACTGGGACAGGGAAACACCAGGGAGCTGTTTTTT. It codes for CASSPRLGQGNTRELFF. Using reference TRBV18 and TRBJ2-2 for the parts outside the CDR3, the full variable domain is NAGVMQNPRHLVRRRGQEARLRCSPMKGHSHVYWYRQLPEEGLKFMVYLQKENIIDESGMPKERFSAEFPKEGPSILRIQQVVRGDSAAYFCASSPRLGQGNTRELFFGEGSRLTVL.

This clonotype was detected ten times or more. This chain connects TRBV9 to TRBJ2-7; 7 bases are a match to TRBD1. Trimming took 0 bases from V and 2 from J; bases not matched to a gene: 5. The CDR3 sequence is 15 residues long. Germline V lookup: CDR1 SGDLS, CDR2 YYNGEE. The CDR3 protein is CASSVAPGQAYEQYF. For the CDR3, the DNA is TGTGCCAGCAGCGTAGCTCCCGGACAGGCCTACGAGCAGTACTTC.

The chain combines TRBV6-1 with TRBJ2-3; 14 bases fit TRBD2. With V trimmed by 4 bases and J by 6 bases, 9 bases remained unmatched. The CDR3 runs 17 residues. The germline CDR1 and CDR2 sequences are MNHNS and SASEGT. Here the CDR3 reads CASSGTSGRPTRDTQYF. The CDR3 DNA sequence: TGTGCCAGCAGTGGGACTAGCGGGAGGCCTACAAGGGATACGCAGTATTTT.

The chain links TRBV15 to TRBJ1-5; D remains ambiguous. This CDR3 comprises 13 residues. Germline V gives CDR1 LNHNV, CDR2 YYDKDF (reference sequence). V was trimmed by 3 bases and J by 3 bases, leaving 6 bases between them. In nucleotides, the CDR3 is TGTGCCACCAGCAGGACCGCCAATCAGCCCCAGCATTTT. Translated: CATSRTANQPQHF. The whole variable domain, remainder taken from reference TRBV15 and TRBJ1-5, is DAMVIQNPRYQVTQFGKPVTLSCSQTLNHNVMYWYQQKSSQAPKLLFHYYDKDFNNEADTPDNFQSRRPNTSFCFLDIRSPGLGDTAMYLCATSRTANQPQHFGDGTRLSIL.

The CDR3 region is CASSSYDRASEQYF. The CDR3 DNA sequence: TGTGCCAGCAGCAGCTATGACAGGGCGTCCGAGCAGTACTTC. This chain uses TRBV3-1 with TRBJ2-7, with 7 bases matching TRBD1. Germline V gene lookup returns CDR1 LGHDT and CDR2 YNNKEL (reference sequence). With V trimmed by 5 bases and J by 6 bases, 10 bases remained unmatched. CDR3 length equals 14 residues.

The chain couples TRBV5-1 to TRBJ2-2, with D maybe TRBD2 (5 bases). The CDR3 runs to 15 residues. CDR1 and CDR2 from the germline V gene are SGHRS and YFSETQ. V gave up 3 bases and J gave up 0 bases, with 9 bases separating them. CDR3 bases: TGCGCCAGCAGCTCCGGGGTCCCGAACACCGGGGAGCTGTTTTTT. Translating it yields CASSSGVPNTGELFF.

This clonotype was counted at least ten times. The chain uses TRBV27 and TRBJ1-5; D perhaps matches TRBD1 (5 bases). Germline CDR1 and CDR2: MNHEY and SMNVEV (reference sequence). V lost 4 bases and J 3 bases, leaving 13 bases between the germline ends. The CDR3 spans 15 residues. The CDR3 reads CASSYTGGPNQPQHF. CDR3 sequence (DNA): TGTGCCAGCAGTTATACAGGAGGACCCAATCAGCCCCAGCATTTT.

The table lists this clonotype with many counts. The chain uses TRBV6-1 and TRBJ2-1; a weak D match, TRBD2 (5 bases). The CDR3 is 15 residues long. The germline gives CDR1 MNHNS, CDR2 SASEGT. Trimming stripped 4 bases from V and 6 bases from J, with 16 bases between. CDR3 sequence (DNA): TGTGCCAGCAGTGTCGGACTGCTCCGGGGCAATGAGCAGTTCTTC. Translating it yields CASSVGLLRGNEQFF.

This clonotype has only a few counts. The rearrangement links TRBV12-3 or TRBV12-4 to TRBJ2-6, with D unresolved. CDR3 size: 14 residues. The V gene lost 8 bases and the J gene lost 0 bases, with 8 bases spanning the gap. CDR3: CASSRVSGANVLTF. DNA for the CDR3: TGTGCCAGCTCCCGGGTCTCTGGGGCCAACGTCCTGACTTTC.

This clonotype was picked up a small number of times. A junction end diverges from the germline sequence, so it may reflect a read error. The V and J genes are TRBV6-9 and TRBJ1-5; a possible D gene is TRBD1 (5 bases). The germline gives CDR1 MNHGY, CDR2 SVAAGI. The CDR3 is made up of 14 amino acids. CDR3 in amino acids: CAGRKGEINQPQHF. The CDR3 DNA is TGTGCCGGCAGGAAAGGGGAGATCAATCAGCCCCAGCATTTT.

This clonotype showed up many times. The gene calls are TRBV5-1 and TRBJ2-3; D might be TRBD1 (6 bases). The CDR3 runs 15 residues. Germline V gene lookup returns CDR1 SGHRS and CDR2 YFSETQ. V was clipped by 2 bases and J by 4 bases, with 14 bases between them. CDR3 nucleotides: TGCGCCAGCAGCTTAGGGGGATACAGGTCAGATACGCAGTATTTT. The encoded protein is CASSLGGYRSDTQYF.

CDR3 protein: CASGLVLRGPFYGYTF. CDR3 sequence (DNA): TGTGCTAGTGGTTTGGTACTCAGGGGGCCGTTCTATGGCTACACCTTC. This chain uses TRBV12-5 with TRBJ1-2, with 8 bases that match TRBD1. The CDR3 loop spans 16 amino acids. The germline gives CDR1 LGHNT, CDR2 FRNRAP. V shed 0 bases, J shed 4 bases, and the junction held 7 bases outside the gene matches.

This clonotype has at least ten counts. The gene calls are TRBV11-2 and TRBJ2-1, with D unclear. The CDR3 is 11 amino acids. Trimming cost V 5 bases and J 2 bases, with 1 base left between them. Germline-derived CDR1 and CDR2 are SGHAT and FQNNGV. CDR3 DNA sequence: TGTGCCAGCAGCGCCTACAATGAGCAGTTCTTC. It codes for CASSAYNEQFF.

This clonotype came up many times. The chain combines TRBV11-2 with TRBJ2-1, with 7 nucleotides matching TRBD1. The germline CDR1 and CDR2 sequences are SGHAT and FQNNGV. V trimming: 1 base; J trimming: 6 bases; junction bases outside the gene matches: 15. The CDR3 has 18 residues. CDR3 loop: CASSLGRDSSPFFNEQFF. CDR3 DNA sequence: TGTGCCAGCAGCTTAGGCAGGGACAGTTCCCCATTCTTCAATGAGCAGTTCTTC.

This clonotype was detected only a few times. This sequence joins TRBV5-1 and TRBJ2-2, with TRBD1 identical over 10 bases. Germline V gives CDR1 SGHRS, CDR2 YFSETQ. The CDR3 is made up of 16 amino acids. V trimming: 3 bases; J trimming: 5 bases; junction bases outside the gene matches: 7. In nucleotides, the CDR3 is TGCGCCAGCAGCTCGTTCGGGACAGGGGCGACCGGGGAGCTGTTTTTT. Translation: CASSSFGTGATGELFF. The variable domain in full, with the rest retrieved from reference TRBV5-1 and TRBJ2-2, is KAGVTQTPRYLIKTRGQQVTLSCSPISGHRSVSWYQQTPGQGLQFLFEYFSETQRNKGNFPGRFSGRQFSNSRSEMNVSTLELGDSALYLCASSSFGTGATGELFFGEGSRLTVL.

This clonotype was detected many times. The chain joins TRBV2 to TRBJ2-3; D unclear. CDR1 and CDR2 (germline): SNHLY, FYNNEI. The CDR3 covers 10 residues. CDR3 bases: TGTGCTACCTCCTTGGGTACGCAGTATTTT. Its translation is CATSLGTQYF.

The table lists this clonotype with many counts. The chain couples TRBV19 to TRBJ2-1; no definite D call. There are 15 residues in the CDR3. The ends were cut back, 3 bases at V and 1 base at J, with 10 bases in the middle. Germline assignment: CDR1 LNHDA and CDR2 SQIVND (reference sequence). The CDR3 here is CASSIAVRSYNEQFF. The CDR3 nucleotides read TGTGCCAGTAGTATTGCGGTAAGGTCCTACAATGAGCAGTTCTTC.

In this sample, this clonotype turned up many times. Here the CDR3 reads CASSQTRDGGNTIYF. The CDR3 DNA reads TGTGCCAGCAGCCAAACACGCGACGGTGGAAACACCATATATTTT. This chain connects TRBV28 to TRBJ1-3; no firm D call. This CDR3 comprises 15 residues. The V end was cut by 6 bases, the J end by 3 bases, with 15 bases between. Germline V gives CDR1 MDHEN, CDR2 SYDVKM.

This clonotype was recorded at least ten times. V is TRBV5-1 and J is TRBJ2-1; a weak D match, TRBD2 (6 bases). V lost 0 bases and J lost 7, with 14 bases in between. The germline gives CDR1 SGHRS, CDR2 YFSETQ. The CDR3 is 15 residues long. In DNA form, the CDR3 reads TGCGCCAGCAGCTTGGTACCGGGAGAGCATAATGAGCAGTTCTTC. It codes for CASSLVPGEHNEQFF.

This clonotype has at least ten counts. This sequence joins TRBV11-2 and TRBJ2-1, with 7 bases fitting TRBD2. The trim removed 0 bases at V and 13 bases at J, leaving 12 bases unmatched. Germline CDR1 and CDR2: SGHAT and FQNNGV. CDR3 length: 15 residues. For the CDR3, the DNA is TGTGCCAGCAGCTTAGAGGGGCGAAGCGGGGCGCCCCAGTTCTTC. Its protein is CASSLEGRSGAPQFF.

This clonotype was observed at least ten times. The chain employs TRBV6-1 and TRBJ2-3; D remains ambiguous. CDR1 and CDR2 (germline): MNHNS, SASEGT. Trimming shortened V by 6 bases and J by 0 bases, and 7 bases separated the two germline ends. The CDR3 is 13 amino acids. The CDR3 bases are TGTGCCAGCAGGACCCATAGCACAGATACGCAGTATTTT. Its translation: CASRTHSTDTQYF.

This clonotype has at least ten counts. The CDR3 sequence is CASRVSGGEKLFF. The CDR3 DNA reads TGTGCCAGCAGGGTATCTGGGGGTGAAAAACTGTTTTTT. The chain couples TRBV28 to TRBJ1-4; perhaps TRBD1 as D (5 bases). This CDR3 contains 13 residues. The V and J ends lost 6 bases and 7 bases respectively, with 12 bases between them. Germline values: CDR1 MDHEN, CDR2 SYDVKM.

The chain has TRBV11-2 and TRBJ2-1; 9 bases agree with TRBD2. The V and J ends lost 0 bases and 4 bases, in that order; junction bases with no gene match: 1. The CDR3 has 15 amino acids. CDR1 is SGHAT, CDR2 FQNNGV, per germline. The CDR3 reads CASSLDGLAYNEQFF. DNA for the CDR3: TGTGCCAGCAGCTTAGATGGACTAGCGTACAATGAGCAGTTCTTC.

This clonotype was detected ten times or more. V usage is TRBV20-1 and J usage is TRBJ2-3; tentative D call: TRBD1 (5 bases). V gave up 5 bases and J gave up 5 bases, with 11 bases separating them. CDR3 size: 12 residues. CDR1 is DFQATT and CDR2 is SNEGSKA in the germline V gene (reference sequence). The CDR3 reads CSAQGSEDTQYF. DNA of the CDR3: TGCAGTGCTCAGGGTTCCGAAGATACGCAGTATTTT.

CDR3 residues: CASSSGGGVEQFF. Here the CDR3 DNA reads TGCGCCAGCAGCTCGGGGGGTGGGGTGGAGCAGTTCTTC. V gene TRBV5-1 combines with J gene TRBJ2-1, with 7 nucleotides matching TRBD2. J was trimmed by 10 bases and V by 3 bases; bases with no gene match: 7. The CDR3 spans 13 residues. Germline V gives CDR1 SGHRS, CDR2 YFSETQ.

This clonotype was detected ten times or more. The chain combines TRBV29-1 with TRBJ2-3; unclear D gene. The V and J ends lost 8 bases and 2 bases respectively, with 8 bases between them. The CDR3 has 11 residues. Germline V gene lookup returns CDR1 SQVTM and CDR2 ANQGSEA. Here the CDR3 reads CSFSLTDTQYF. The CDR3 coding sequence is TGCAGCTTCAGCCTCACAGATACGCAGTATTTT.